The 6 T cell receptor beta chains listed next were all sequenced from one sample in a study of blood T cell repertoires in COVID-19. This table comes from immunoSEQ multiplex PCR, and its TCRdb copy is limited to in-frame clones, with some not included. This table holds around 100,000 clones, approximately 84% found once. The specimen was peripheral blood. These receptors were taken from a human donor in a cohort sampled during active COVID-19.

CDR3 residues: CASSLQGKGSGTSGTNEQFF. The CDR3 nucleotides are TGTGCCAGCAGCTTGCAGGGAAAGGGATCCGGGACTAGCGGTACCAATGAGCAGTTCTTC. The chain recombines TRBV7-3 with TRBJ2-1, with TRBD2 matching 11 bases. This CDR3 comprises 20 residues. Germline V gene sequence: CDR1 SGHTA, CDR2 FQGTGA. Trimming cost V 3 bases and J 6 bases; bases outside gene matches: 19. The whole variable domain, remainder taken from reference TRBV7-3 and TRBJ2-1, is GAGVSQTPSNKVTEKGKYVELRCDPISGHTALYWYRQSLGQGPEFLIYFQGTGAADDSGLPNDRFFAVRPEGSVSTLKIQRTERGDSAVYLCASSLQGKGSGTSGTNEQFFGPGTRLTVL.

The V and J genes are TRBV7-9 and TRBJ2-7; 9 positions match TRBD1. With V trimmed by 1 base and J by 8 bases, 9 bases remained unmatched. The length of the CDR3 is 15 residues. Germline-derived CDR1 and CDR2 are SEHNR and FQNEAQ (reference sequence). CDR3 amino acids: CASSLGGTGKEKQYF. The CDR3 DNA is TGTGCCAGCAGCTTAGGCGGGACAGGGAAGGAGAAGCAGTACTTC. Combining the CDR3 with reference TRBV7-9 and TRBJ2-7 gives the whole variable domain DTGVSQNPRHKITKRGQNVTFRCDPISEHNRLYWYRQTLGQGPEFLTYFQNEAQLEKSRLLSDRFSAERPKGSFSTLEIQRTEQGDSAMYLCASSLGGTGKEKQYFGPGTRLTVT.

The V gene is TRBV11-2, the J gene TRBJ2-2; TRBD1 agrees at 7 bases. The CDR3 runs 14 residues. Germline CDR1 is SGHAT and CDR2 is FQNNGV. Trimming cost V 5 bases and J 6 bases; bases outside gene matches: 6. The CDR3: CASSRDSSSGELFF. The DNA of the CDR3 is TGTGCCAGCAGCCGGGACAGTAGTTCCGGGGAGCTGTTTTTT.

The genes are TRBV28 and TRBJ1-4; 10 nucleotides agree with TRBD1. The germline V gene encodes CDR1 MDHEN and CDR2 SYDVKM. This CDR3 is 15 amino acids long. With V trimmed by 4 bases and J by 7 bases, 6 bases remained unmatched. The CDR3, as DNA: TGTGCCAGCAGTTCCGGGACAGGGGTGCTTGAAAAACTGTTTTTT. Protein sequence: CASSSGTGVLEKLFF. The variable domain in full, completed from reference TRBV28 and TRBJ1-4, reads DVKVTQSSRYLVKRTGEKVFLECVQDMDHENMFWYRQDPGLGLRLIYFSYDVKMKEKGDIPEGYSVSREKKERFSLILESASTNQTSMYLCASSSGTGVLEKLFFGSGTQLSVL.

CDR3 in amino acids: CASSYLGGDTGELFF. CDR3 sequence (DNA): TGTGCCAGCAGTTACCTTGGCGGGGACACCGGGGAGCTGTTTTTT. The rearrangement links TRBV6-2 or TRBV6-3 to TRBJ2-2, with D maybe TRBD2 (6 bases). Germline CDR1 reads MNHEY; CDR2 reads SVGEGT. This CDR3 is built from 15 residues. V lost 2 bases and J lost 3, with 10 bases in between.

This CDR3 reads CASSIGPSYEQYF. CDR3 sequence (DNA): TGTGCCAGTAGTATAGGGCCCTCATACGAGCAGTACTTC. The chain recombines TRBV19 with TRBJ2-7, with unresolved D. The V and J ends lost 1 base and 4 bases respectively, with 8 bases between them. The CDR3 length is 13 residues. The V gene's germline CDR1 is LNHDA and CDR2 SQIVND (reference sequence).